This entry lists 7 T cell receptor beta chains sequenced from one sample in a study of blood T cells in healthy people across ages. PCR was performed a second time for roughly 7 to 12 cycles using a sample-barcoded 5' primer and a J-beta primer mix. One entry per CDR3 protein, called by TCRdb with MiXCR from the 5' RACE reads. The sample records 550,000 to 800,000 distinct CDR3 sequences, 21% being singletons. Sequenced: blood. These receptors came from a man aged 65 to 85 in good health.

This clonotype occurred a few times. The chain has TRBV20-1 and TRBJ2-2, with TRBD2 matching over 9 bases. V lost 0 bases and J lost 3; bases outside the gene matches: 8. Germline loops: CDR1 DFQATT, CDR2 SNEGSKA (reference sequence). The CDR3 is 17 amino acids. The CDR3 loop is CSAREELSGSYTGELFF. CDR3 in DNA: TGCAGTGCTAGAGAGGAGCTTAGCGGGAGTTACACCGGGGAGCTGTTTTTT.

V and J are TRBV7-9 and TRBJ2-2, with TRBD2 as a possible D gene (6 bases). The CDR3 consists of 16 residues. Germline V gene sequence: CDR1 SEHNR, CDR2 FQNEAQ (reference sequence). Trimming removed 5 bases from V and 1 base from J, with 14 bases in between. The CDR3 region is CASSPEAGWNTGELFF. CDR3 bases: TGTGCCAGCAGCCCCGAGGCGGGATGGAACACCGGGGAGCTGTTTTTT.

As regards this clonotype: This may stem from a read error, because a much larger clone lies one nucleotide away. This chain uses TRBV12-3 or TRBV12-4 with TRBJ2-5, with D unresolved. CDR3 length equals 15 residues. CDR3 sequence: CAGSFMPWKGETQYF. The CDR3 coding sequence is TGTGCCGGCAGTTTTATGCCCTGGAAAGGAGAGACCCAGTACTTC.

This clonotype appeared a few times. J is TRBJ2-5 and V is TRBV3-1; no clear D gene. V lost 2 bases to trimming and J lost 1 base, with 8 bases between them. CDR1 and CDR2 (germline): LGHDT, YNNKEL (reference sequence). CDR3 length: 14 residues. CDR3 DNA: TGTGCCAGCAGCCAACATCAGGTCCAAGAGACCCAGTACTTC. It codes for CASSQHQVQETQYF.

The V and J genes are TRBV5-1 and TRBJ2-5; 11 positions agree with TRBD2. The J call may be mistaken, given a closer DNA end match to TRBJ2-1. This CDR3 comprises 16 residues. The germline gives CDR1 SGHRS, CDR2 YFSETQ. In DNA form, the CDR3 reads TGCGCCAGCAGCTCCGCCGGGACTAGCGGAACGGGTGAGCAGTTCTTC. Its translation: CASSSAGTSGTGEQFF.

There are a few counts of this clonotype. One base away lies a much larger clone, so this may be a sequencing read error. V and J are TRBV27 and TRBJ2-5; unclear D gene. CDR1 is MNHEY, CDR2 SMNVEV, per germline (reference sequence). CDR3 length equals 13 residues. Here the CDR3 reads CASSLTPSYEQCF. The CDR3 DNA sequence: TGTGCCAGCAGTTTAACGCCATCCTACGAGCAGTGCTTC.

The chain recombines TRBV30 with TRBJ1-2; D is perhaps TRBD1 (6 bases). Trimming cost V 3 bases and J 1 base, with 12 bases left between them. The CDR3 totals 14 residues. Germline assignment: CDR1 GTSNPN and CDR2 SVGIG (reference sequence). CDR3 protein: CAWSPGHLNYGYTF. CDR3 nucleotides: TGTGCCTGGAGCCCGGGACACCTTAACTATGGCTACACCTTC.